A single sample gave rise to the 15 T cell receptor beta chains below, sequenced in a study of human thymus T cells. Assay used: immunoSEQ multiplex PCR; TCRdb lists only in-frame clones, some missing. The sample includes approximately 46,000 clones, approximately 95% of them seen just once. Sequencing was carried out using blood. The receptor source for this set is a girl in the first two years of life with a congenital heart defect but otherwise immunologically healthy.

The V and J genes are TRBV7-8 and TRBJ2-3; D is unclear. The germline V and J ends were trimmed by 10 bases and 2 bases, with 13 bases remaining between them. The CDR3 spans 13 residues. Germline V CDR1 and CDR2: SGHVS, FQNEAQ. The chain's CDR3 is CATTTMPTDTQYF. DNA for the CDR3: TGTGCCACGACGACCATGCCCACAGATACGCAGTATTTT.

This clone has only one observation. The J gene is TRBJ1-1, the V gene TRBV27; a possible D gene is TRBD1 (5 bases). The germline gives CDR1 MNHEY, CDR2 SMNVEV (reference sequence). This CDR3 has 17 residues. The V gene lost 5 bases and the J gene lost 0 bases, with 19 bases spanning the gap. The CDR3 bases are TGTGCCAGCAGTCCCCGGGGCCTATCCCCTCTGAACACTGAAGCTTTCTTT. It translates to CASSPRGLSPLNTEAFF.

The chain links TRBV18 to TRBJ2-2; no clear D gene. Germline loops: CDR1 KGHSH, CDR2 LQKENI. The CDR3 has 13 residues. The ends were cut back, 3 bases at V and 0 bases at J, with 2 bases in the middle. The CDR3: CASSPSNTGELFF. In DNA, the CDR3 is TGTGCCAGCTCACCTTCGAACACCGGGGAGCTGTTTTTT.

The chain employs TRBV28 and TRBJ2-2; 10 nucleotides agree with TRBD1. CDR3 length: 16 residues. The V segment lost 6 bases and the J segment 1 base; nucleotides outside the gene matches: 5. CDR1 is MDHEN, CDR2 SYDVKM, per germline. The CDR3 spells CASRRQGAGNTGELFF. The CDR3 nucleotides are TGTGCCAGCAGACGACAGGGGGCAGGGAACACCGGGGAGCTGTTTTTT.

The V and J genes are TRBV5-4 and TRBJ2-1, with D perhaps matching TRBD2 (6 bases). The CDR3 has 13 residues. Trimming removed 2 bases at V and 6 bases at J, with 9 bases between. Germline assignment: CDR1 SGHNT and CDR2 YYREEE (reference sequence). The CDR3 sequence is CASSFGGVNEQFF. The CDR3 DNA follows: TGTGCCAGCAGCTTCGGAGGGGTCAATGAGCAGTTCTTC. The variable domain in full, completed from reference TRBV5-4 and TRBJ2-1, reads ETGVTQSPTHLIKTRGQQVTLRCSSQSGHNTVSWYQQALGQGPQFIFQYYREEENGRGNFPPRFSGLQFPNYSSELNVNALELDDSALYLCASSFGGVNEQFFGPGTRLTVL.

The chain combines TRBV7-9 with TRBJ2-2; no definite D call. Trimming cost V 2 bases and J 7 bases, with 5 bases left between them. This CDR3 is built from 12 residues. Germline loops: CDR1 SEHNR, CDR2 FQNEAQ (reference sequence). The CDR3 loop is CASSLKGGELFF. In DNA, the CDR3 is TGTGCCAGCAGCTTAAAGGGCGGGGAGCTGTTTTTT.

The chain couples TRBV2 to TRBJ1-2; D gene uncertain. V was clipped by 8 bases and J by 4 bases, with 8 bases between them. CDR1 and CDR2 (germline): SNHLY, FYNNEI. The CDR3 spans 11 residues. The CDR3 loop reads CASGFSYGYTF. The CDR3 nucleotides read TGTGCCAGCGGGTTTTCCTATGGCTACACCTTC.

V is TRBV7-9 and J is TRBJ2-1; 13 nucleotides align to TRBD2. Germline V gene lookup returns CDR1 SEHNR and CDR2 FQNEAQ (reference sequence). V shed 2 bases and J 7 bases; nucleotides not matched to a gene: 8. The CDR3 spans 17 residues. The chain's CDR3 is CASSLSPGLAGKNEQFF. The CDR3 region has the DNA TGTGCCAGCAGCTTATCTCCGGGACTAGCGGGGAAAAATGAGCAGTTCTTC.

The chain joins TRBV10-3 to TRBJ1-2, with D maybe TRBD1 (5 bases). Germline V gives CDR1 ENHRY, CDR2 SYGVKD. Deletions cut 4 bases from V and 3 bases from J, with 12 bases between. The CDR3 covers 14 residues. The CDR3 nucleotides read TGTGCCATCAGTGGGGGAACAGGTGACTATGGCTACACCTTC. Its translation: CAISGGTGDYGYTF.

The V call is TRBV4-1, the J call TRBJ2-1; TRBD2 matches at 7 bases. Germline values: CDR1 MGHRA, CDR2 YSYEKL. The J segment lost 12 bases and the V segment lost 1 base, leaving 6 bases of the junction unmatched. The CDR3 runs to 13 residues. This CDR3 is CASSQVEWEGQFF. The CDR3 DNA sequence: TGCGCCAGCAGCCAAGTTGAGTGGGAGGGGCAGTTCTTC.

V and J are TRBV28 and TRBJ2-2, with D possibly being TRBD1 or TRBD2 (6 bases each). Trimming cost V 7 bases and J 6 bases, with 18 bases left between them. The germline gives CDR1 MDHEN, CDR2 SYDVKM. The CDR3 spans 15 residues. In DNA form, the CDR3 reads TGTGCCAGCAAGGGGGGTGTCCCTCCGTCCGGGGAGCTGTTTTTT. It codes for CASKGGVPPSGELFF.

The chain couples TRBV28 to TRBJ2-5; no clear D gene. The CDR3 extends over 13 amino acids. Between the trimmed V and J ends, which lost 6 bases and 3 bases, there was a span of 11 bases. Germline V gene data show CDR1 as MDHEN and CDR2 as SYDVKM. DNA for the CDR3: TGTGCCAGCAGAGGACCACCGAAAGAGACCCAGTACTTC. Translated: CASRGPPKETQYF.

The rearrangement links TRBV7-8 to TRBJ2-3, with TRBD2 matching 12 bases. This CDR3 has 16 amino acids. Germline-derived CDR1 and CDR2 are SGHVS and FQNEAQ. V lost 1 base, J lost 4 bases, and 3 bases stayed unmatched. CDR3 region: CASSLVGLAGSDTQYF. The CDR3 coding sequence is TGTGCCAGCAGCTTAGTCGGACTAGCGGGATCAGATACGCAGTATTTT.

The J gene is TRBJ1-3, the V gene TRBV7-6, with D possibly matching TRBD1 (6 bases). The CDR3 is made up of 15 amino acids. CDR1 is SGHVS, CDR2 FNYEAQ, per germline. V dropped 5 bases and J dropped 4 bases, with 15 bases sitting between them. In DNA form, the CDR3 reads TGTGCCAGCAGCGGGGGGCGGGCGGCGGGAAACACCATATATTTT. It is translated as CASSGGRAAGNTIYF.

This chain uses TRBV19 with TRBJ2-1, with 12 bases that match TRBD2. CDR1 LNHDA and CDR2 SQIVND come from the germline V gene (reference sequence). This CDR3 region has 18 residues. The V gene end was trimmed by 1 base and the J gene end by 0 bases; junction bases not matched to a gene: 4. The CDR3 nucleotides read TGTGCCAGTAGTATAGCTAGCGGGAGGGTAAGCTCCTACAATGAGCAGTTCTTC. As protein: CASSIASGRVSSYNEQFF.